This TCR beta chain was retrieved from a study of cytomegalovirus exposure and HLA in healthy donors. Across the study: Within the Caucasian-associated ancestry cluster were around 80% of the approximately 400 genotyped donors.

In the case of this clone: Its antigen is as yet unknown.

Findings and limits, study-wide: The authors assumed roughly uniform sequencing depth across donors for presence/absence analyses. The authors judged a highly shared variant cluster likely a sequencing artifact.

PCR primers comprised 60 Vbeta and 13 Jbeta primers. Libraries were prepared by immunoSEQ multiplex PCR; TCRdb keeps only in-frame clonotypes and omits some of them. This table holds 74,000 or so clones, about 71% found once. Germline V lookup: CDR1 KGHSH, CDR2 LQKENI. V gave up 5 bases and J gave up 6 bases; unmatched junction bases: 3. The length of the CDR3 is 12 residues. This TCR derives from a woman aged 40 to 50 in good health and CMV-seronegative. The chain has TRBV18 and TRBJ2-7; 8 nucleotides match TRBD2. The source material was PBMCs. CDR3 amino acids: CASSSGGGEQYF. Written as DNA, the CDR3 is TGTGCCAGCTCATCCGGGGGGGGCGAGCAGTACTTC.